Listed below are T cell receptor beta chains from one sample, sequenced in a study of blood T cell repertoires in COVID-19. Clones were sequenced by immunoSEQ multiplex PCR, and TCRdb holds only the in-frame ones, with some missing. The table records approximately 110,000 clones, 85% of them present only once. The sequenced material came from peripheral blood. Receptors were obtained from a woman at least 80 years old with COVID-19, enrolled during active disease. Both conserved end residues are part of each CDR3. The D gene is left open where the match is weak.

>TRBV5-4|TRBD2|TRBJ2-3
TGTGCCAGCAGCTTGGCTGCGGGAGTTTTCACAGATACGCAGTATTTT
CASSLAAGVFTDTQYF
>TRBV29-1|NA|TRBJ2-5
TGCAGCGTTGTTGAGGACTACCGAAAGGAGACCCAGTACTTC
CSVVEDYRKETQYF
>TRBV28|TRBD1|TRBJ1-2
TGTGCCAGCAGTTTATCCGGGACAGGGACGGGTGGCTACACCTTC
CASSLSGTGTGGYTF
>TRBV27|NA|TRBJ2-7
TGTGCCAGCAGAAAGGACTACGATTTAACCTACGAGCAGTACTTC
CASRKDYDLTYEQYF
>TRBV7-6|TRBD1|TRBJ2-7
TGTGCCAGCAGCCTCTCTTCTGGGACAGGGGCCTACGAGCAGTACTTC
CASSLSSGTGAYEQYF
>TRBV18|NA|TRBJ2-1
TGTGCCAGCTCCGCAGGGATAGCTGGATATGACAATGAGCAGTTCTTC
CASSAGIAGYDNEQFF
>TRBV6-2/TRBV6-3|TRBD1|TRBJ1-6
TGTGCCAGCAGTGACCGAAACAGGGGGCAAAATTCACCCCTCCACTTT
CASSDRNRGQNSPLHF
>TRBV6-2/TRBV6-3|NA|TRBJ2-7
TGTGCCAGCAGTTGGGAGGACTTCTCCTACGAGCAGTACTTC
CASSWEDFSYEQYF
>TRBV15|NA|TRBJ2-5
TGTGCCACCAGCAGAGATCTTGGCTTTGAGACCCAGTACTTC
CATSRDLGFETQYF
>TRBV5-1|NA|TRBJ1-4
TGCGCCAGCAGCGTGATACAGGGTTCCGGTGAAAAACTGTTTTTT
CASSVIQGSGEKLFF
>TRBV10-1|NA|TRBJ2-1
TGCGCCAGCAGGGACTCTCACAATGAGCAGTTCTTC
CASRDSHNEQFF